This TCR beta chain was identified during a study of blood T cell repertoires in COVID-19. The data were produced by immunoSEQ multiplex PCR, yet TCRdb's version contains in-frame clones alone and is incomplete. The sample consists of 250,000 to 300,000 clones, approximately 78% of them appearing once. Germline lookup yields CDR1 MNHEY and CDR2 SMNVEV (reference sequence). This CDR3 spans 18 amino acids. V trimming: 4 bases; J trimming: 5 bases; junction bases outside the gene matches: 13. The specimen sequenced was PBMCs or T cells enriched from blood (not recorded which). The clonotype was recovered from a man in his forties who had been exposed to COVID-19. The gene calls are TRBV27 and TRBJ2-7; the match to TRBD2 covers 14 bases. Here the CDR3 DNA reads TGTGCCAGCAGTTGGGCAGGGGGACTAGCGGGAGCTAGGAACGAGCAGTACTTC. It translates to CASSWAGGLAGARNEQYF.